These 18 T cell receptor beta chains came from one sample sequenced in a study of blood T cell repertoires in COVID-19 (TCRdb year 2020). Libraries were built with the immunoSEQ multiplex PCR assay. The immuneACCESS repertoire file appears here via TCRdb, limited to in-frame rearrangements. These files lack a portion of the clones; in checked studies, under half of the deficit traces to unresolved V genes, and the cause of the others is not known. The sample table contains 160,000 or so clones; only one count was recorded for more than 90% of them. The ten largest clones add up to over 15% of the sample. Material: peripheral blood. The receptors come from a man aged 55 to 69 with active or convalescent COVID-19.

The chain carries TRBV5-1 and TRBJ2-7, with a possible D match to TRBD2 (5 bases). Trimming stripped 0 bases from V and 0 bases from J, with 16 bases between. There are 17 residues in the CDR3. Germline V gene lookup returns CDR1 SGHRS and CDR2 YFSETQ. Here the CDR3 DNA reads TGCGCCAGCAGCTTGGGAAGTGAGGCGGGCTTCTCCTACGAGCAGTACTTC. This encodes CASSLGSEAGFSYEQYF. Based on the CDR3 plus reference TRBV5-1 and TRBJ2-7, the full variable domain is KAGVTQTPRYLIKTRGQQVTLSCSPISGHRSVSWYQQTPGQGLQFLFEYFSETQRNKGNFPGRFSGRQFSNSRSEMNVSTLELGDSALYLCASSLGSEAGFSYEQYFGPGTRLTVT.

As for this clone: Relative to the germline gene, one junction end is altered; a read error may explain this. This chain connects TRBV28 to TRBJ2-7; 12 bases line up with TRBD2. The CDR3 consists of 17 residues. From germline, CDR1 is MDHEN and CDR2 SYDVKM. The CDR3 region is CASSLWSSGGASHEQYF. CDR3 DNA: TGTGCCAGCAGTTTATGGTCTAGCGGGGGGGCCTCCCACGAGCAGTACTTC.

The rearrangement joins TRBV6-5 to TRBJ2-1, with 7 nucleotides matching TRBD2. Germline V gene lookup returns CDR1 MNHEY and CDR2 SVGAGI. J was trimmed by 11 bases and V by 6 bases; bases with no gene match: 7. CDR3 size: 12 residues. CDR3 amino acids: CASRTGTNQQFF. CDR3 DNA sequence: TGTGCCAGCAGAACCGGGACTAACCAGCAGTTCTTC.

The chain has TRBV10-2 and TRBJ1-6, with D perhaps matching TRBD1 (5 bases). CDR3 size: 14 residues. V was shortened by 2 bases and J by 10 bases, with 12 bases between the two germline ends. Germline CDR1 is WSHSY and CDR2 is SAAADI. The CDR3 bases are TGCGCCAGCAGTGAGACCAGGGAGGGATCACCCCTCCACTTT. Protein product: CASSETREGSPLHF.

The chain has TRBV21-1 and TRBJ2-1; the D call in the table, TRBD2, was not verified against the DNA. TRBV21-1 represents a pseudogene. The length of the CDR3 is 15 residues. CDR3 residues: CASNPAGGKDNEQFF. CDR3 DNA: TGTGCCAGCAACCCAGCGGGAGGAAAAGACAATGAGCAGTTCTTC.

The chain has TRBV10-3 and TRBJ1-1; 8 positions agree with TRBD1. CDR1 and CDR2 from the germline V gene are ENHRY and SYGVKD. CDR3 length: 15 amino acids. V gave up 4 bases and J gave up 2 bases; unmatched junction bases: 6. The DNA for the CDR3 is TGTGCCATCAGTGCATGGACAGGGCCAAACACTGAAGCTTTCTTT. It yields the protein CAISAWTGPNTEAFF.

J is TRBJ2-1 and V is TRBV11-3; tentatively, D is TRBD1 (6 bases). CDR1 is SGHNT and CDR2 is YENEEA in the germline V gene. Trimming stripped 6 bases from V and 9 bases from J, with 21 bases between. The CDR3 runs to 15 residues. The CDR3 DNA reads TGTGCCAGCAGTCCCGGAAGTCAGGGGAGCAGTGAGCAGTTCTTC. Encoded protein: CASSPGSQGSSEQFF. The whole variable domain, filled in from reference TRBV11-3 and TRBJ2-1, reads EAGVVQSPRYKIIEKKQPVAFWCNPISGHNTLYWYLQNLGQGPELLIRYENEEAVDDSQLPKDRFSAERLKGVDSTLKIQPAELGDSAVYLCASSPGSQGSSEQFFGPGTRLTVL.

The chain employs TRBV10-1 and TRBJ1-1; no clear D. Germline V CDR1 and CDR2: WNHNN, SYGVQD (reference sequence). V lost 0 bases to trimming and J lost 8 bases, with 13 bases between them. The CDR3 runs to 14 residues. CDR3 sequence (DNA): TGCGCCAGCAGTGAGTCGGCTGGGTCGGGGGAAGCTTTCTTT. It yields the protein CASSESAGSGEAFF.

The chain uses TRBV3-1 (or the pseudogene TRBV3-2) and TRBJ2-4, with 8 bases that match TRBD2. This CDR3 spans 17 amino acids. Trimming removed 1 base from V and 3 bases from J; junction bases left unmatched: 8. CDR1 LGHDT and CDR2 YNNKEL come from the germline V gene (reference sequence). In nucleotides, the CDR3 is TGTGCCAGCAGCCAAGTTTATAGCGGGAATGGCAAAAACATTCAGTACTTC. It codes for CASSQVYSGNGKNIQYF.

The CDR3 DNA follows: TGTGCCAGCAGTGGCCCAGGTCGGAACACTGAAGCTTTCTTT. This codes for CASSGPGRNTEAFF. The chain joins TRBV2 to TRBJ1-1; D not certain. This CDR3 is 14 amino acids long. V shed 4 bases and J shed 1 base, with 10 bases lying between them. Looked up from germline, CDR1 is SNHLY and CDR2 is FYNNEI.

CDR3 nucleotide sequence: TGTGCCAGCAGAACGGACAGGGGGGACTATGGCTACACCTTC. This codes for CASRTDRGDYGYTF. The chain combines TRBV6-1 with TRBJ1-2, with 10 bases fitting TRBD1. The CDR3 is 14 amino acids. The V segment lost 6 bases and the J segment 3 bases; nucleotides outside the gene matches: 4. The germline V gene has CDR1 MNHNS and CDR2 SASEGT.

A word on this clone: A junction boundary mismatches the germline segment, possibly from a read error. This sequence joins TRBV11-3 and TRBJ2-1; D is ambiguous. Germline V gene data show CDR1 as SGHNT and CDR2 as YENEEA. This CDR3 contains 13 residues. The CDR3 coding sequence is TGTGCCAGCAGCTTCCTCTCCGACAATGAGCAGTTCTTC. Its protein is CASSFLSDNEQFF.

The rearrangement uses TRBV7-9 and TRBJ1-5, with 7 bases aligning to TRBD1. Germline CDR1 and CDR2: SEHNR and FQNEAQ (reference sequence). CDR3 size: 12 residues. The V and J ends lost 8 bases and 4 bases, in that order; junction bases with no gene match: 2. CDR3 residues: CASSGQNQPQHF. The DNA of the CDR3 is TGTGCCAGCTCGGGACAGAATCAGCCCCAGCATTTT.

The rearrangement uses TRBV3-1 (or the pseudogene TRBV3-2) and TRBJ1-1; possibly TRBD1 for D (6 bases). The V end was cut by 0 bases, the J end by 0 bases, with 8 bases between. Germline V gives CDR1 LGHDT, CDR2 YNNKEL (reference sequence). The CDR3 extends over 15 amino acids. CDR3 protein: CASSQDGTLNTEAFF. CDR3 nucleotides: TGTGCCAGCAGCCAAGATGGGACATTGAACACTGAAGCTTTCTTT.

This chain uses TRBV9 with TRBJ2-7; a weak D match, TRBD1 (6 bases). Germline V gives CDR1 SGDLS, CDR2 YYNGEE. V was shortened by 4 bases and J by 6 bases, with 14 bases between the two germline ends. This CDR3 is built from 13 residues. CDR3 region: CASSLTGLGEQYF. CDR3 nucleotide sequence: TGTGCCAGCAGCCTAACAGGGCTCGGCGAGCAGTACTTC.

This clone was observed a few times. V and J are TRBV5-1 and TRBJ1-2, with 7 bases aligning to TRBD1. Germline V gene data show CDR1 as SGHRS and CDR2 as YFSETQ. With V trimmed by 4 bases and J by 4 bases, 7 bases remained unmatched. The length of the CDR3 is 14 residues. The DNA for the CDR3 is TGCGCCAGCAGCAGAGACACAGGGGCCTATGGCTACACCTTC. Translating it yields CASSRDTGAYGYTF.

This chain connects TRBV27 to TRBJ2-1; 9 bases align to TRBD2. Looked up from germline, CDR1 is MNHEY and CDR2 is SMNVEV (reference sequence). V lost 6 bases to trimming and J lost 6 bases; unmatched junction nucleotides: 6. This CDR3 comprises 14 residues. Here the CDR3 reads CASRRLAGINEQFF. The CDR3 DNA reads TGTGCCAGCAGGCGGCTAGCGGGAATCAATGAGCAGTTCTTC.

The chain uses TRBV4-2 and TRBJ1-4; 7 bases agree with TRBD1. Per the germline V gene, CDR1 is LGHNA and CDR2 is YNFKEQ. The CDR3 has 23 amino acids. After removal of 4 bases from V and 2 bases from J, the junction contained 28 bases not matched to a gene. The CDR3 sequence is CASSRPPWGATGWSEFTNEKLFF. CDR3 nucleotides: TGTGCCAGCAGCCGCCCTCCGTGGGGGGCGACAGGGTGGTCAGAGTTTACTAATGAAAAACTGTTTTTT.